Listed here is a single T cell receptor (beta chain). TCRdb reanalyzed the 5' RACE reads, giving one entry per CDR3 protein sequence and no DNA. This sample carries about 260,000 distinct CDR3 sequences, with roughly 4.2% going to the ten biggest clones. The germline CDR1 and CDR2 sequences are DFQATT and SNEGSKA (reference sequence). The CDR3 spans 13 residues. This entry is derived from a study of T cells expressing NK-cell markers. The chain combines TRBV20-1 with TRBJ2-5. This TCR derives from a woman aged 18-70 years in good health. Sequenced input: blood T cells: a sorted CD56 or NKG2C T cell subset, CD4+ or CD8+ T cells, or bulk PBMC T cells (not recorded which). CDR3 residues: CSAPPGTQETQYF.